The 19 T cell receptor beta chains in this list originate from one sample, sequenced in a study of T cell responses to AZD1222 COVID-19 vaccine (dated by TCRdb to the early 2020s). The library came from the immunoSEQ multiplex PCR assay. TCRdb limited this immuneACCESS table to in-frame rearrangements with V and J called. A share of clones is missing; checked studies link under half to unresolved V genes, and the rest is unexplained. Within this sample are 180,000 or so clones, with more than 80% of them counted one time only. The top ten clones comprise 3.5% to 4.5% of the sample. The time point label on this specimen signifies: baseline before first vaccination. This specimen was peripheral blood, taken on day 0 of AZD1222 vaccination. The receptors derive from an adult in good health.

For the CDR3, the DNA is TGTGCCAGCAGTGGCTGGGACTCCTGGAACACTGAAGCTTTCTTT. Translation gives CASSGWDSWNTEAFF. V and J are TRBV28 and TRBJ1-1, with D possibly TRBD1 on 5 matching bases. The CDR3 consists of 15 residues. Trimming cost V 5 bases and J 1 base, with 14 bases left between them. Germline values: CDR1 MDHEN, CDR2 SYDVKM.

Comment on this clone: The junction departs from germline at one end; a sequencing error may be responsible. The chain uses TRBV2 and TRBJ1-4, with TRBD1 matching 10 bases. The CDR3 has 16 amino acids. In germline, CDR1 is SNHLY, CDR2 FYNNEI. CDR3 in amino acids: CVSRTGTGVTNEKLFF. The CDR3, as DNA: TGTGTCAGCAGGACCGGGACAGGGGTAACTAATGAAAAACTGTTTTTT.

The chain carries TRBV3-1 (or the pseudogene TRBV3-2) and TRBJ2-7; tentatively, D is TRBD1 or TRBD2 (5 bases each). The germline CDR1 and CDR2 sequences are LGHDT and YNNKEL (reference sequence). The CDR3 is 13 residues long. V was clipped by 4 bases and J by 6 bases, with 13 bases between them. CDR3 loop: CASSPWGSGEQYF. The CDR3 coding sequence is TGTGCCAGCAGCCCCTGGGGGTCCGGCGAGCAGTACTTC.

V and J are TRBV7-8 and TRBJ1-5, with unresolved D. The V gene lost 5 bases and the J gene lost 7 bases, with 9 bases spanning the gap. This CDR3 spans 12 amino acids. Germline loops: CDR1 SGHVS, CDR2 FQNEAQ. In nucleotides, the CDR3 is TGTGCCAGCAGCCAAATTAGCCAGCCCCAGCATTTT. Translated, it gives CASSQISQPQHF.

The genes are TRBV14 and TRBJ1-2; D is unclear. V lost 1 base to trimming and J lost 7 bases, with 7 bases between them. Looked up from germline, CDR1 is SGHDN and CDR2 is FVKESK. This CDR3 region has 12 residues. The CDR3 nucleotides are TGTGCCAGCAGCCAAGGTTTGGTTGGCTACACCTTC. Translating gives CASSQGLVGYTF. The full variable domain, its missing parts supplied by reference TRBV14 and TRBJ1-2, is EAGVTQFPSHSVIEKGQTVTLRCDPISGHDNLYWYRRVMGKEIKFLLHFVKESKQDESGMPNNRFLAERTGGTYSTLKVQPAELEDSGVYFCASSQGLVGYTFGSGTRLTVV.

The J gene is TRBJ2-1, the V gene TRBV5-1, with 16 bases lining up with TRBD2. Germline V gene sequence: CDR1 SGHRS, CDR2 YFSETQ. CDR3 length equals 16 residues. V was clipped by 3 bases and J by 4 bases; unmatched bases: 1. DNA for the CDR3: TGCGCCAGCAGCTCGGGACTAGCGGGAGGGTACAATGAGCAGTTCTTC. Its translation is CASSSGLAGGYNEQFF.

The gene calls are TRBV11-2 and TRBJ1-2; no clear D gene. The germline V and J ends were trimmed by 2 bases and 5 bases, with 18 bases remaining between them. The CDR3 runs 16 residues. Germline CDR1 is SGHAT and CDR2 is FQNNGV. CDR3 loop: CASSLILSAPDYGYTF. The CDR3 DNA is TGTGCCAGCAGCTTAATACTTTCAGCCCCGGATTATGGCTACACCTTC. The full variable domain, completed using reference TRBV11-2 and TRBJ1-2, is EAGVAQSPRYKIIEKRQSVAFWCNPISGHATLYWYQQILGQGPKLLIQFQNNGVVDDSQLPKDRFSAERLKGVDSTLKIQPAKLEDSAVYLCASSLILSAPDYGYTFGSGTRLTVV.

J is TRBJ2-1 and V is TRBV6-5, with D perhaps TRBD2 (6 bases). V lost 5 bases to trimming and J lost 8 bases, with 16 bases between them. Germline-derived CDR1 and CDR2 are MNHEY and SVGAGI. CDR3 length: 14 residues. Here the CDR3 DNA reads TGTGCCAGCAGTAGTTCGACCTCTAGCGATGAGCAGTTCTTC. This gives the protein CASSSSTSSDEQFF.

The CDR3 is CSVGVGGRANYGYTF. In DNA, the CDR3 is TGCAGCGTTGGAGTCGGGGGGAGAGCTAACTATGGCTACACCTTC. The chain joins TRBV29-1 to TRBJ1-2; possible D gene TRBD1, 5 bases. V was trimmed by 4 bases and J by 0 bases, leaving 15 bases between them. Germline CDR1 and CDR2: SQVTM and ANQGSEA. This CDR3 is 15 amino acids long.

The chain employs TRBV27 and TRBJ1-3; D gene unclear. The CDR3 is made up of 13 amino acids. The V gene's germline CDR1 is MNHEY and CDR2 SMNVEV (reference sequence). V lost 6 bases to trimming and J lost 1 base, with 7 bases between them. The CDR3 is CASSLYSGNTIYF. The CDR3 coding sequence is TGTGCCAGCAGCTTGTATTCTGGAAACACCATATATTTT.

The chain carries TRBV5-1 and TRBJ2-7; 12 positions agree with TRBD2. This CDR3 spans 17 amino acids. Unmatched junction bases numbered 12, after V lost 2 bases and J lost 6 bases. Per germline, CDR1 SGHRS and CDR2 YFSETQ. This chain's CDR3 is CASSLASGRADRPEQYF. The DNA for the CDR3 is TGCGCCAGCAGCTTAGCTAGCGGGAGGGCCGATCGACCCGAGCAGTACTTC.

The V call is TRBV6-1, the J call TRBJ2-7; D tentatively fits TRBD1 or TRBD2 (5 bases each). Trimming took off 2 bases at V and 7 bases at J, with 15 bases between the two ends. CDR3 length: 14 amino acids. Germline V gives CDR1 MNHNS, CDR2 SASEGT. The CDR3 sequence is CASSEWGYPGEQYF. DNA for the CDR3: TGTGCCAGCAGTGAATGGGGGTACCCAGGGGAGCAGTACTTC.

J is TRBJ1-1 and V is TRBV12-3 or TRBV12-4; D is undetermined. V was shortened by 4 bases and J by 3 bases, with 3 bases between the two germline ends. The CDR3 runs to 11 residues. This chain's CDR3 is CASSYYTEAFF. The CDR3 DNA reads as TGTGCCAGCAGTTATTACACTGAAGCTTTCTTT.

The chain joins TRBV27 to TRBJ1-1; no clear D gene. From germline, CDR1 is MNHEY and CDR2 SMNVEV (reference sequence). CDR3 length equals 17 residues. V was clipped by 2 bases and J by 0 bases, with 16 bases between them. The CDR3 bases are TGTGCCAGCAGTTTAGGAACTGACGATCCTATGAACACTGAAGCTTTCTTT. It yields the protein CASSLGTDDPMNTEAFF.

The V call is TRBV5-1, the J call TRBJ1-1, with D tentatively TRBD1 (5 bases). The CDR3 spans 13 residues. Germline V gene lookup returns CDR1 SGHRS and CDR2 YFSETQ. The V and J ends lost 5 bases and 5 bases respectively, with 13 bases between them. The CDR3 DNA reads as TGCGCCAGCAGGCGGGGGAAAGCGACTGAAGCTTTCTTT. It encodes CASRRGKATEAFF.

This clone was seen a single time. As DNA, the CDR3 is TGTGCCAGCTCACCAGGTTCGGCGGCTGGAAACACCATATATTTT. Its translation is CASSPGSAAGNTIYF. J is TRBJ1-3 and V is TRBV18; D is uncertain. Trimming pared 2 bases from V and 2 bases from J, leaving 10 bases between. The CDR3 is 15 amino acids. Germline V gene data show CDR1 as KGHSH and CDR2 as LQKENI.

This clone was recorded only once. The gene calls are TRBV6-5 and TRBJ2-1, with D perhaps matching TRBD2 (6 bases). Germline lookup yields CDR1 MNHEY and CDR2 SVGAGI. The CDR3 length is 15 residues. Trimming cost V 8 bases and J 0 bases, with 14 bases left between them. In DNA, the CDR3 is TGTGCCAGCCGCAGATTTAGCGGCTCCTACAATGAGCAGTTCTTC. Encoded protein: CASRRFSGSYNEQFF.

The V gene is TRBV5-1, the J gene TRBJ2-1; TRBD2 matches 9 bases. Germline V gene data show CDR1 as SGHRS and CDR2 as YFSETQ. This CDR3 spans 15 amino acids. V lost 0 bases and J lost 3; bases outside the gene matches: 1. The CDR3 DNA reads as TGCGCCAGCAGCTTGGGACTAGCGGTCTACAATGAGCAGTTCTTC. Translated: CASSLGLAVYNEQFF.

This clone appeared a single time. The genes are TRBV4-1 and TRBJ1-1; the D gene is possibly TRBD1 (5 bases). Trimming left V 3 bases short and J 0 bases short, with 14 bases between. Germline V gene data show CDR1 as MGHRA and CDR2 as YSYEKL. The CDR3 loop spans 16 amino acids. The CDR3 nucleotides read TGCGCCAGCAGCCAGGACCCGGGACCGCTGAACACTGAAGCTTTCTTT. Protein sequence: CASSQDPGPLNTEAFF.